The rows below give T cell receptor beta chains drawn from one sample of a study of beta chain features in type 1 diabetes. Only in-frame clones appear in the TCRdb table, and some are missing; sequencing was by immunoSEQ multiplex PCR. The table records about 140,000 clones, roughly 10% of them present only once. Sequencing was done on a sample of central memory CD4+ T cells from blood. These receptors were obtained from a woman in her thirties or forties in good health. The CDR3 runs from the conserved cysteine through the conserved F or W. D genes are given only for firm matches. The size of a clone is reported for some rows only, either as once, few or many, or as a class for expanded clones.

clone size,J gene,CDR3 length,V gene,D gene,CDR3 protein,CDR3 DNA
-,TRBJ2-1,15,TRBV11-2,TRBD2,CASSLSLAGAGEQFF,TGTGCCAGCAGCTTAAGTCTAGCGGGGGCTGGGGAGCAGTTCTTC
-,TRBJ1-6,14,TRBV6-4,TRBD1,CASSPGGQGSPLHF,TGTGCCAGCAGCCCGGGGGGACAGGGGTCACCCCTCCACTTT
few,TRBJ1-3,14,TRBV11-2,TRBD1,CASSLRQGENTIYF,TGTGCCAGCAGCTTACGACAGGGTGAAAACACCATATATTTT
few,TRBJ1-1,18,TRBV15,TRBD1,CATSRDLFGQGGIPEAFF,TGTGCCACCAGCAGAGATTTATTTGGACAGGGGGGTATTCCTGAAGCTTTCTTT
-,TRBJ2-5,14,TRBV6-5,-,CASNRRTAQETQYF,TGTGCCAGCAACCGAAGGACAGCCCAGGAGACCCAGTACTTC
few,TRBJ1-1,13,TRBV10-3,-,CAISESGLGEAFF,TGTGCCATCAGTGAGTCAGGACTGGGCGAAGCTTTCTTT
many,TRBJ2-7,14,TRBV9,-,CASSVATGEYEQYF,TGTGCCAGCAGCGTAGCTACAGGCGAATACGAGCAGTACTTC
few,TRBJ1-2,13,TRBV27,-,CASSLQGLSGYTF,TGTGCCAGCAGTTTACAGGGACTGAGTGGCTACACCTTC
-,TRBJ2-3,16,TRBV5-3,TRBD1,CARSLVPRGRPDTQYF,TGTGCCAGAAGCTTGGTTCCCAGGGGGCGTCCAGATACGCAGTATTTT
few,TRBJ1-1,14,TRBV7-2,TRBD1,CASSMGQGGTEAFF,TGTGCCAGCAGCATGGGACAGGGGGGCACTGAAGCTTTCTTT
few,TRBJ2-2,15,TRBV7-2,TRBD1,CASSLKGAVTGELFF,TGTGCCAGCAGCTTAAAGGGGGCGGTCACCGGGGAGCTGTTTTTT
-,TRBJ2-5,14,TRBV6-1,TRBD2,CASRSGGAGETQYF,TGTGCCAGCAGGAGCGGGGGGGCCGGGGAGACCCAGTACTTC
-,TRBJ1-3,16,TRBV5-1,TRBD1,CASSAAGTGSGNTIYF,TGCGCCAGCAGCGCCGCCGGGACAGGTTCTGGAAACACCATATATTTT
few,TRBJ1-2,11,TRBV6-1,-,CASTPGYGYTF,TGTGCCAGCACCCCAGGTTATGGCTACACCTTC
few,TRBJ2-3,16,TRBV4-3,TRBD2,CASSQEAGVVTDTQYF,TGCGCCAGCAGCCAAGAGGCGGGGGTAGTGACAGATACGCAGTATTTT
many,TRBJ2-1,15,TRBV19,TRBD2,CASGPSGGLYNEQFF,TGTGCCAGTGGCCCTAGCGGGGGGCTATACAATGAGCAGTTCTTC
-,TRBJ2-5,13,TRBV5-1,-,CASSLYSRETQYF,TGCGCCAGCAGTTTATACAGTAGGGAGACCCAGTACTTC
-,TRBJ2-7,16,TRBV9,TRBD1,CASSVAEGQGTYEQYF,TGTGCCAGCAGCGTCGCCGAAGGACAGGGGACCTACGAGCAGTACTTC
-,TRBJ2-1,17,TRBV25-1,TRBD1,CASSEDRGQGTYNEQFF,TGTGCCAGCAGTGAAGATAGGGGACAGGGCACCTACAATGAGCAGTTCTTC
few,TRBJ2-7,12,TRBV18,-,CASSEQRNEQYF,TGTGCCAGCTCGGAGCAACGGAACGAGCAGTACTTC
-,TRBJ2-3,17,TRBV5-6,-,CASSLAGLDPSTDTQYF,TGTGCCAGCAGCTTGGCAGGGCTGGACCCTAGCACAGATACGCAGTATTTT
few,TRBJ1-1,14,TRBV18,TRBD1,CASSLDRGITEAFF,TGTGCCAGCTCACTAGACAGGGGGATCACTGAAGCTTTCTTT
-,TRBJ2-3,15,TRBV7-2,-,CASSPSQLARDTQYF,TGTGCCAGCAGCCCGTCCCAGCTAGCACGAGATACGCAGTATTTT
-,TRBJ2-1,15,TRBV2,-,CASSETVSSYNEQFF,TGTGCCAGCAGTGAAACTGTGAGCTCCTACAATGAGCAGTTCTTC
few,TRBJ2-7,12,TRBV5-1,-,CASRGNSYEQYF,TGCGCCAGCCGGGGGAACTCCTACGAGCAGTACTTC
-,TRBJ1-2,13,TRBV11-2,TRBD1,CASSQDRAFGYTF,TGTGCCAGCAGCCAGGACAGGGCATTCGGCTACACCTTC
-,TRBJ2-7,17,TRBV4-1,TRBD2,CASSLRLPAGETYEQYF,TGCGCCAGCAGCCTCAGACTCCCCGCGGGGGAAACCTACGAGCAGTACTTC
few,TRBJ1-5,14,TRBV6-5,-,CASSPGDGYQPQHF,TGTGCCAGCAGCCCAGGGGATGGGTATCAGCCCCAGCATTTT
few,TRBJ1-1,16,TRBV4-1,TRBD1,CASSQAQGDFDTEAFF,TGCGCCAGCAGCCAAGCCCAGGGGGATTTTGACACTGAAGCTTTCTTT
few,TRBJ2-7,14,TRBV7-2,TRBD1,CASSLDRISYEQYF,TGTGCCAGCAGCTTGGACAGGATCTCCTACGAGCAGTACTTC
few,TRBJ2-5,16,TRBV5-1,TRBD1,CASSPNAGQGQETQYF,TGCGCCAGCAGCCCGAACGCGGGACAGGGACAAGAGACCCAGTACTTC
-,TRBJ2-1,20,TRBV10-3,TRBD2,CAISGPGRAGLAGAYNEQFF,TGTGCCATCAGTGGACCCGGCAGGGCCGGACTAGCGGGGGCCTACAATGAGCAGTTCTTC
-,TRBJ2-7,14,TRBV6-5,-,CASSYLGGSYEQYF,TGTGCCAGCAGTTATCTAGGGGGATCCTACGAGCAGTACTTC
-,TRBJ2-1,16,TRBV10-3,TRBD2,CASSEVGGNSYNEQFF,TGTGCCAGCAGTGAAGTGGGAGGGAACTCCTACAATGAGCAGTTCTTC
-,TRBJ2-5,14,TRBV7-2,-,CASSLMLGGETQYF,TGTGCCAGCAGCTTAATGCTAGGGGGAGAGACCCAGTACTTC
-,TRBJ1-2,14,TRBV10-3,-,CAISTGLGDYGYTF,TGTGCCATCAGTACAGGGTTGGGGGACTATGGCTACACCTTC